One and the same sample provided the 12 T cell receptor beta chains below, sequenced in a study of beta chain features in type 1 diabetes. Expressed TCRB transcripts got sequenced, as all isolated RNA was reverse transcribed. The repertoire was sequenced with immunoSEQ multiplex PCR; TCRdb's copy has only in-frame clones and lacks some. This sample has about 350,000 clones; about 18% occur once, and the top ten carry roughly 0.045%. Sequencing was performed on naive CD4+ T cells from blood. The receptor source for this set is a woman in her late teens or twenties in good health.

The chain carries TRBV27 and TRBJ1-1, with unresolved D. V lost 4 bases and J lost 11, with 11 bases in between. The CDR3 is 11 residues long. The V gene's germline CDR1 is MNHEY and CDR2 SMNVEV (reference sequence). The CDR3 reads CASSSPGRAFF. Written as DNA, the CDR3 is TGTGCCAGCAGTTCCCCCGGCAGGGCTTTCTTT.

This clone has more than one count but fewer than ten. This chain links TRBV29-1 with TRBJ2-7; D may be TRBD1 (6 bases). This CDR3 is 13 amino acids long. V lost 4 bases and J lost 7, with 17 bases in between. Germline lookup yields CDR1 SQVTM and CDR2 ANQGSEA. The CDR3, as DNA: TGCAGCGTTGGACAGGATTCCACGTTGGAGCAGTACTTC. Its translation: CSVGQDSTLEQYF.

This clone was counted between two and nine times. The rearrangement links TRBV7-9 to TRBJ1-3, with 9 bases that match TRBD1. Germline CDR1 and CDR2: SEHNR and FQNEAQ (reference sequence). The CDR3 is made up of 17 amino acids. V gave up 5 bases and J gave up 5 bases; unmatched junction bases: 13. The CDR3 DNA is TGTGCCAGCAGCGAGCTCGCGACAGGGGGTAACAGAAACACCATATATTTT. It translates to CASSELATGGNRNTIYF.

The V gene is TRBV19, the J gene TRBJ2-1; TRBD1 matches 11 bases. Germline trimming cut 5 bases from V and 6 bases from J; bases unmatched to any gene: 6. Germline loops: CDR1 LNHDA, CDR2 SQIVND (reference sequence). This CDR3 region has 15 residues. The DNA of the CDR3 is TGTGCCAGTAGTTTGGGACAGGGGGTTCTCAATGAGCAGTTCTTC. Translating gives CASSLGQGVLNEQFF. Drawing the rest from reference TRBV19 and TRBJ2-1, the complete variable domain is DGGITQSPKYLFRKEGQNVTLSCEQNLNHDAMYWYRQDPGQGLRLIYYSQIVNDFQKGDIAEGYSVSREKKESFPLTVTSAQKNPTAFYLCASSLGQGVLNEQFFGPGTRLTVL.

This chain uses TRBV2 with TRBJ1-2, with 8 bases identical to TRBD1. J lost 5 bases, V lost 6 bases, and 8 bases had no gene match. This CDR3 has 14 amino acids. Germline V gene data show CDR1 as SNHLY and CDR2 as FYNNEI. DNA for the CDR3: TGTGCCAGCAGGCCGGGACAGGCGAATTATGGCTACACCTTC. This codes for CASRPGQANYGYTF.

This clone turned up a few times. V and J are TRBV18 and TRBJ1-3; no clear D. CDR1 and CDR2 (germline): KGHSH, LQKENI. The V gene lost 3 bases and the J gene lost 0 bases, with 6 bases spanning the gap. CDR3 length: 14 amino acids. The CDR3 here is CASSPASSGNTIYF. The DNA of the CDR3 is TGTGCCAGCTCACCGGCCAGCTCTGGAAACACCATATATTTT.

CDR3 sequence: CAISESQGSYGYTF. CDR3 bases: TGTGCCATCAGTGAGTCGCAGGGTAGCTATGGCTACACCTTC. The chain combines TRBV10-3 with TRBJ1-2; D is perhaps TRBD1 (5 bases). The CDR3 contains 14 residues. The V gene lost 0 bases and the J gene lost 4 bases, with 9 bases spanning the gap. Germline assignment: CDR1 ENHRY and CDR2 SYGVKD.

There are a few counts of this clone. The chain joins TRBV9 to TRBJ2-2; TRBD1 might be the D (5 bases). This CDR3 contains 16 residues. CDR1 and CDR2 from the germline V gene are SGDLS and YYNGEE. Trimming took off 2 bases at V and 7 bases at J, with 18 bases between the two ends. The CDR3 DNA reads as TGTGCCAGCAGCGTCCGAGCTACCCAGGGCGGCGGGGAGCTGTTTTTT. As protein: CASSVRATQGGGELFF.

This clone was seen a few times. The chain recombines TRBV18 with TRBJ2-3; 10 positions match TRBD1. This CDR3 comprises 15 residues. Germline V gene data show CDR1 as KGHSH and CDR2 as LQKENI. Trimming cost V 5 bases and J 0 bases; bases outside gene matches: 2. CDR3 loop: CASSSGQGSTDTQYF. CDR3 bases: TGTGCCAGCTCATCGGGACAGGGGAGCACAGATACGCAGTATTTT.

This sequence joins TRBV2 and TRBJ1-5, with D perhaps TRBD1 (6 bases). The V and J ends lost 2 bases and 7 bases respectively, with 12 bases between them. The germline gives CDR1 SNHLY, CDR2 FYNNEI. This CDR3 has 14 residues. The CDR3 spells CASSERTAGQPQHF. The CDR3 region has the DNA TGTGCCAGCAGTGAAAGGACAGCAGGACAGCCCCAGCATTTT.

The rearrangement joins TRBV5-8 to TRBJ2-2; TRBD2 agrees at 13 bases. Germline-derived CDR1 and CDR2 are SGHTS and YDEGEE. Unmatched junction bases numbered 3, after V lost 4 bases and J lost 6 bases. The CDR3 runs to 15 residues. The CDR3 is CASSTGLAGSGELFF. In DNA form, the CDR3 reads TGTGCCAGCAGCACGGGACTAGCGGGATCCGGGGAGCTGTTTTTT.

A few counts support this clone. The chain couples TRBV7-3 to TRBJ2-2, with TRBD2 matching over 16 bases. Germline V CDR1 and CDR2: SGHTA, FQGTGA. With V trimmed by 6 bases and J by 7 bases, 8 bases remained unmatched. This CDR3 spans 17 amino acids. The CDR3 nucleotides are TGTGCCAGCAGTTGGGGACTAGCGGGGGGGCCCGGCGGGGAGCTGTTTTTT. Protein sequence: CASSWGLAGGPGGELFF.